This TCR beta chain is from a study of regulatory T cells in long-lasting Graves disease. This CDR3 is built from 16 residues. V lost 4 bases and J lost 4; bases outside the gene matches: 12. The germline V gene encodes CDR1 SGHRS and CDR2 YFSETQ. Stated time point: persistent/refractory GD, antithyroid drugs over 5 years with positive TRAb. Isolated PBMC RNA provided the starting material for the TCR library. With iRepertoire HTBI primers and Arm-PCR of CDR3 regions, TCR beta libraries were built. TCRdb recomputed calls from the multiplex PCR reads with MiXCR, one row per CDR3 protein. The sample contains 400,000 to 500,000 distinct CDR3 sequences, around 21% of which appear only once.

The material was peripheral blood mononuclear cells (PBMCs), obtained when the disease was refractory, from a patient treated with antithyroid drugs. This receptor was obtained from a female donor with Graves disease. The rearrangement links TRBV5-1 to TRBJ2-5, with TRBD1 matching 8 bases. The CDR3 reads CASSPWQGAQGETQYF. The CDR3 bases are TGCGCCAGCAGCCCCTGGCAGGGGGCGCAGGGAGAGACCCAGTACTTC.